The 21 T cell receptor beta chains below were found in one sample sequenced in a study of T cell repertoires in aging, cancer and after chemotherapy. Amplification of TCR beta used genomic DNA extracted from peripheral blood. Multiplex touch-down PCR with TRB-A/B primers amplified rearranged V-D-J TRB sequences. TCRdb re-called the multiplex PCR reads through MiXCR, storing one row per CDR3 protein. This table holds about 8,400 distinct CDR3 sequences, 25% to 40% found once. Sequencing was done on a sample of blood. Receptors originate from a human donor in good health.

The chain employs TRBV6-5 and TRBJ1-4, with D perhaps TRBD1 (6 bases). The V end was cut by 2 bases, the J end by 4 bases, with 20 bases between. The CDR3 is 18 amino acids. CDR1 is MNHEY, CDR2 SVGAGI, per germline. CDR3 nucleotides: TGTGCCAGCAGTTACGGCCCTTGGGCCAGGGGCCTTAATGAAAAACTGTTTTTT. This gives the protein CASSYGPWARGLNEKLFF.

The chain is built from TRBV24-1 and TRBJ2-2; no clear D gene. Germline lookup yields CDR1 KGHDR and CDR2 SFDVKD. This CDR3 has 15 residues. Trimming stripped 3 bases from V and 1 base from J, with 8 bases between. Here the CDR3 DNA reads TGTGCCACCAGTGATCCGAGAGAGAACACCGGGGAGCTGTTTTTT. Its protein product is CATSDPRENTGELFF.

A remark on this clonotype: At one boundary the junction diverges from the germline segment, which might be a read error. V and J are TRBV5-3 and TRBJ2-7; D may be TRBD1 (5 bases). TRBV5-3 counts as an open reading frame of uncertain function. The CDR3 consists of 14 residues. CDR3 residues: CASSYGHRPYEQYF. The CDR3 nucleotides read TGCGCCAGCAGCTACGGACACCGCCCCTACGAGCAGTACTTC.

The J gene is TRBJ2-1, the V gene TRBV5-3, with D possibly matching TRBD2 (6 bases). TRBV5-3 is an open reading frame, and its role is uncertain. The CDR3 is 12 amino acids. Trimming shortened V by 2 bases and J by 9 bases, and 9 bases separated the two germline ends. CDR3 in amino acids: CARSFPGSEQFF. Written as DNA, the CDR3 is TGTGCCAGAAGCTTCCCCGGGAGTGAGCAGTTCTTC.

This chain links TRBV11-1 with TRBJ1-4; D ambiguous. CDR1 is SGHAT and CDR2 is FQDESV in the germline V gene (reference sequence). V lost 7 bases, J lost 4 bases, and 13 bases lay in between. The length of the CDR3 is 14 residues. Written as DNA, the CDR3 is TGTGCCAGCACTAACTGGGCGGGTAATGAAAAACTGTTTTTT. Its protein is CASTNWAGNEKLFF.

This clonotype was counted only a few times. The V and J genes are TRBV6-5 and TRBJ2-7; possible D gene TRBD1, 5 bases. Germline CDR1 and CDR2: MNHEY and SVGAGI. The V end was cut by 4 bases, the J end by 0 bases, with 10 bases between. The CDR3 is 14 residues long. The CDR3 loop reads CASSLQENSYEQYF. The CDR3 DNA reads TGTGCCAGCAGTTTACAGGAGAACTCCTACGAGCAGTACTTC.

V is TRBV18 and J is TRBJ2-7; 9 bases agree with TRBD1. The CDR3 is made up of 14 amino acids. V shed 5 bases and J 0 bases; nucleotides not matched to a gene: 2. In germline, CDR1 is KGHSH, CDR2 LQKENI. CDR3 region: CASSGDRDSYEQYF. The DNA of the CDR3 is TGTGCCAGCTCAGGGGACAGGGACTCCTACGAGCAGTACTTC.

The chain joins TRBV4-1 to TRBJ2-5, with D perhaps matching TRBD1 (7 bases). CDR1 and CDR2 from the germline V gene are MGHRA and YSYEKL. The germline V and J ends were trimmed by 3 bases and 2 bases, with 13 bases remaining between them. The CDR3 is 15 residues long. The DNA of the CDR3 is TGCGCCAGCAGCCACCAGGGGGGAACACAAGAGACCCAGTACTTC. Translation: CASSHQGGTQETQYF.

The chain links TRBV7-9 to TRBJ2-7; 8 positions agree with TRBD1. CDR3 size: 15 residues. J gave up 5 bases and V 1 base, and 7 bases lay outside the gene matches. In germline, CDR1 is SEHNR, CDR2 FQNEAQ (reference sequence). CDR3 region: CASSLVTGAEDEQYF. Written as DNA, the CDR3 is TGTGCCAGCAGCTTAGTGACAGGGGCAGAGGACGAGCAGTACTTC.

This clonotype was seen more than once but under ten times. The chain couples TRBV12-3 or TRBV12-4 to TRBJ2-2, with TRBD2 matching over 10 bases. This CDR3 has 15 amino acids. V lost 5 bases and J lost 3; bases outside the gene matches: 3. CDR3 region: CASSTSGEYTGELFF. The CDR3 nucleotides are TGTGCCAGCAGTACTAGCGGGGAGTACACCGGGGAGCTGTTTTTT.

The rearrangement links TRBV6-5 to TRBJ1-1; 9 bases match TRBD1. Looked up from germline, CDR1 is MNHEY and CDR2 is SVGAGI. The length of the CDR3 is 14 residues. J was trimmed by 11 bases and V by 0 bases; bases with no gene match: 7. CDR3 in amino acids: CASSYSDRGKWAFF. In DNA form, the CDR3 reads TGTGCCAGCAGTTACTCAGACAGGGGGAAATGGGCTTTCTTT.

This clonotype was seen a few times. J is TRBJ1-2 and V is TRBV12-3 or TRBV12-4, with D maybe TRBD1 (5 bases). Trimming shortened V by 6 bases and J by 7 bases, and 18 bases separated the two germline ends. The CDR3 has 14 amino acids. CDR3 nucleotides: TGTGCCAGCAGCGGGACTGCCGAAAGGCGTGGCTACACCTTC. Amino acid sequence: CASSGTAERRGYTF.

There are a few counts of this clonotype. This chain joins TRBV6-5 and TRBJ1-5; D remains ambiguous. Between the trimmed V and J ends, which lost 0 bases and 2 bases, there was a span of 8 bases. This CDR3 region has 15 residues. Germline V lookup: CDR1 MNHEY, CDR2 SVGAGI. CDR3 region: CASSYSWGGNQPQHF. DNA of the CDR3: TGTGCCAGCAGTTACTCCTGGGGTGGCAATCAGCCCCAGCATTTT.

This clonotype was detected a few times. The J gene is TRBJ1-6, the V gene TRBV18; D is undetermined. Looked up from germline, CDR1 is KGHSH and CDR2 is LQKENI. V lost 3 bases and J 8 bases, leaving 8 bases between the germline ends. The CDR3 totals 13 residues. This CDR3 reads CASSPRPDSPLHF. For the CDR3, the DNA is TGTGCCAGCTCACCCCGGCCGGATTCACCCCTCCACTTT.

The CDR3 region is CASSPEAGSMNTEAFF. CDR3 coding DNA: TGTGCCAGCTCGCCCGAGGCAGGCAGCATGAACACTGAAGCTTTCTTT. This chain joins TRBV18 and TRBJ1-1, with D uncertain. Trimming removed 6 bases at V and 0 bases at J, with 17 bases between. Germline V gene sequence: CDR1 KGHSH, CDR2 LQKENI. This CDR3 has 16 amino acids.

The table lists this clonotype with a few counts. This rearrangement joins TRBV27 to TRBJ1-4, with TRBD1 matching over 7 bases. Germline CDR1 and CDR2: MNHEY and SMNVEV (reference sequence). V shed 8 bases, J shed 3 bases, and the junction held 6 bases outside the gene matches. The CDR3 contains 14 residues. The CDR3 loop reads CASYPDRANEKLFF. In nucleotides, the CDR3 is TGTGCCAGCTATCCCGACAGGGCTAATGAAAAACTGTTTTTT.

This chain links TRBV20-1 with TRBJ1-5, with a weak D call TRBD1 (6 bases). Trimming took 6 bases from V and 6 from J, leaving 15 bases between them. Germline CDR1 reads DFQATT; CDR2 reads SNEGSKA (reference sequence). The length of the CDR3 is 13 residues. The CDR3 DNA follows: TGCAGTGCCAGATGGGGGGCAGGTCAGCCCCAGCATTTT. As protein: CSARWGAGQPQHF.

This clonotype has just a few counts. The V call is TRBV5-6, the J call TRBJ1-6; no firm D call. Germline V gives CDR1 SGHDT, CDR2 YYEEEE. Trimming shortened V by 0 bases and J by 9 bases, and 13 bases separated the two germline ends. The CDR3 has 15 amino acids. CDR3: CASSLEGSLGSPLHF. The CDR3 DNA reads as TGTGCCAGCAGCTTGGAAGGCAGTTTAGGTTCACCCCTCCACTTT.

In regard to this clonotype: Its ends do not fully match the called genes, so a read error is possible. The chain employs TRBV4-3 and TRBJ2-5; D possibly corresponds to TRBD2 (5 bases). CDR3 length: 17 residues. Germline values: CDR1 LGHNA, CDR2 YSLEER. The DNA for the CDR3 is TGTGCCAGCAGCCAAGTCCCCAGCGGACGCTTAGGGGAGACCCAGTACTTC. It yields the protein CASSQVPSGRLGETQYF.

The genes are TRBV5-4 and TRBJ2-7, with D possibly TRBD1 on 7 matching bases. The CDR3 loop spans 14 amino acids. Germline V lookup: CDR1 SGHNT, CDR2 YYREEE (reference sequence). The V gene lost 4 bases and the J gene lost 0 bases, with 11 bases spanning the gap. The CDR3 loop reads CASSAGQISYEQYF. CDR3 in DNA: TGTGCCAGCAGCGCGGGACAGATCTCCTACGAGCAGTACTTC.

This clonotype is large by share. The rearrangement uses TRBV29-1 and TRBJ2-1; 9 bases are shared with TRBD2. Trimming removed 4 bases from V and 6 bases from J; junction bases left unmatched: 4. The CDR3 runs 13 residues. Germline lookup yields CDR1 SQVTM and CDR2 ANQGSEA. This chain's CDR3 is CSVGGGAGNEQFF. Written as DNA, the CDR3 is TGCAGCGTTGGCGGGGGGGCAGGCAATGAGCAGTTCTTC.